This TCR beta chain was found in a study of T cell clones after liver transplantation. Here immunoSEQ multiplex PCR was the method, and the copy in TCRdb shows in-frame clones only, minus some. The sample yields some 80,000 clones, around 80% seen once. The study's findings and limits: Small, mixed patient groups and varying post-transplant times limit these conclusions.

CDR1 SGHNT and CDR2 YENEEA come from the germline V gene. CDR3 length equals 15 residues. Trimming took off 5 bases at V and 4 bases at J, with 14 bases between the two ends. About this clone: The antigen is unknown.

Material: CD4+ T cells from blood, obtained less than 50 months after liver transplant. V usage is TRBV11-3 and J usage is TRBJ2-2; D could derive from TRBD1 or TRBD2 (5 bases each). This sequence originates from a human patient who received a liver transplant. Part of the T cell pool may stem from the graft donor. CDR3 DNA sequence: TGTGCCAGCAGCCCGGCCGGGACGGGCACCGGGGAGCTGTTTTTT. This encodes CASSPAGTGTGELFF.